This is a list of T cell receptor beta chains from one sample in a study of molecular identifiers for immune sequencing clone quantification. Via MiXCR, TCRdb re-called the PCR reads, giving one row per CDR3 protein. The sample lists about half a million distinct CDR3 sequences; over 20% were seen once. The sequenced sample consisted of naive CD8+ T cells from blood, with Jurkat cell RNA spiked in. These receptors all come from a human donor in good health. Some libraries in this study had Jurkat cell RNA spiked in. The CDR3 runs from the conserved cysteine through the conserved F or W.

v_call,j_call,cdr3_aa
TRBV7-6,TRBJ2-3,CASSSPTSGDSTDTQYF
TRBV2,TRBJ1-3,CASSWGINSGNTIYF
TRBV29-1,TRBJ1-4,CSVEERDNEKLFF
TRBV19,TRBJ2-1,CASSILSPYNEQFF
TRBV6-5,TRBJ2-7,CASSYNPGGYEQYF
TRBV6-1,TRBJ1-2,CAGSEDLGSLNYGYTF
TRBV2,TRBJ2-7,CASSESNSYEQYF
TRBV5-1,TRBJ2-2,CASSGFTGELFF
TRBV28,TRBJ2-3,CASSERVSPDTQYF
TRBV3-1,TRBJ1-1,CASSQAWQGNTEAFF
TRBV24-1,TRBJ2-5,CATSEGGTEETQYF
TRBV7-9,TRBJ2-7,CASTQTERYEQYF
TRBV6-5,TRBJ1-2,CASSPGQEFYGYTF
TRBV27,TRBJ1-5,CASSLGTGVVNQPQHF
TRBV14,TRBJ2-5,CASSQEGTIFQETQYF
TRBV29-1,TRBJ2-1,CSPLAASDRGSYNEQFF
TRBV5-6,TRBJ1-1,CASSLASGGLDTEAFF
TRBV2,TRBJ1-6,CASKRGPLGNSPLHF
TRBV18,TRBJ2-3,CASSPRLAGISETDTQYF
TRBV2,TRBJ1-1,CAIGQQAFF
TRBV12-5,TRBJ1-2,CASGWGPLGGYTF
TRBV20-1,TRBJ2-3,CSATGLAGVHPATDTQYF
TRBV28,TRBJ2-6,CASRTRTSGANVLTF
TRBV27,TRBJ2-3,CASSFGLAGTDTQYF
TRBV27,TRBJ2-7,CASSPPLGEGGADEQYF
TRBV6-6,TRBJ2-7,CASSPGTNPYEQYF
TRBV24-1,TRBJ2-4,CATSDLGEAIQYF
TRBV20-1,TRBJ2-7,CSARPQGLSYEQYF